These T cell receptor beta chains were read from a single sample in a study of T cell repertoires in cytomegalovirus infection. TCRdb re-derived calls from the reads in MiXCR, one entry per CDR3 protein. Of roughly 280,000 distinct CDR3 sequences listed, approximately 8.3% are singletons. Input material: PBMCs. These TCRs come from a human donor in good health (CMV status not recorded). Some clones in this sample may be carry-over from other donors' samples. Both conserved end residues are part of each CDR3. D genes are given only for firm matches. Expanded clones get a size class; other rows say once, few or many, or leave the size out.

v_gene	abundance	d_gene	j_gene	CDR3nt	CDR3aa
TRBV19	-	-	TRBJ2-6	TGTGCCAGTAGTATCCACCGCTCTGGGGCCAACGTCCTGACTTTC	CASSIHRSGANVLTF
TRBV12-3/TRBV12-4	many	TRBD1	TRBJ1-1	TGTGCCAGCAGTTTAGTGAGGGGACAGAGAAAGAACACTGAAGCTTTCTTT	CASSLVRGQRKNTEAFF
TRBV7-2	many	-	TRBJ1-3	TGTGCCAGCAGCTTAGTCTGGGGTCGCTCTGGAAACACCATATATTTT	CASSLVWGRSGNTIYF
TRBV7-2	few	-	TRBJ2-7	TGTGCCAGCAGTACCGGGACGGTCCCCTACGAGCAGTACTTC	CASSTGTVPYEQYF
TRBV6-2/TRBV6-3	-	TRBD1	TRBJ1-5	TGTGCCAGCACCGCACCGACAGGGAATGTAAGAATTGGCAATCAGCCCCAGCATTTT	CASTAPTGNVRIGNQPQHF
TRBV15	many	TRBD1	TRBJ1-2	TGTGCCACCAGCTGGGACAGGGGGCCTGGAGGCTACACCTTC	CATSWDRGPGGYTF
TRBV7-3	many	-	TRBJ1-6	TGTGCCAGCAGCTCATCTTATAATTCACCCCTCCACTTT	CASSSSYNSPLHF
TRBV11-3	-	-	TRBJ2-5	TGTGCCAGCAGCGAACTTACAGGGCAACAAGAGACCCAGTACTTC	CASSELTGQQETQYF
TRBV7-9	-	TRBD2	TRBJ2-1	TGTGCCAGCAGCTTCAGTAGCGGGAGGGCCAATGAGCAGTTCTTC	CASSFSSGRANEQFF
TRBV10-3	few	TRBD1	TRBJ2-5	TGTGCCATCAGTCTACGACAGGGGGCGGGAGAGACCCAGTACTTC	CAISLRQGAGETQYF
TRBV19	many	-	TRBJ1-1	TGTGCCAGTTTACACGAGAACACTGAAGCTTTCTTT	CASLHENTEAFF
TRBV7-2	many	-	TRBJ2-4	TGTGCCAGCAGCCCGGGCCCGGGGGTACAGAACATTCAGTACTTC	CASSPGPGVQNIQYF
TRBV6-1	many	TRBD2	TRBJ2-1	TGTGCCAGCAGGGTAACTAGCGGGGTAGGTGGTGAGCAGTTCTTC	CASRVTSGVGGEQFF
TRBV12-3/TRBV12-4	many	-	TRBJ1-6	TGTGCCAGCAGTTTGTATGGATATAATTCACCCCTCCACTTT	CASSLYGYNSPLHF
TRBV28	few	-	TRBJ2-1	TGTGCCAGCAGAAACGGAAAAGAAGAGTTCTTC	CASRNGKEEFF
TRBV14	many	TRBD1	TRBJ2-2	TGTGCCAGCAGCCACTTTTCCCGGGACAGGGGGGTGAACACCGGGGAGCTGTTTTTT	CASSHFSRDRGVNTGELFF
TRBV28	many	-	TRBJ1-5	TGTGCCAGCAGTAGGTCAGGACAAAACAATCAGCCCCAGCATTTT	CASSRSGQNNQPQHF
TRBV19	many	TRBD1	TRBJ1-5	TGTGCCAGTAGACCCGGGACAGATAGCAATCAGCCCCAGCATTTT	CASRPGTDSNQPQHF
TRBV19	-	-	TRBJ2-3	TGTGCCAGTAAGGAGGATTCTGGAGATACGCAGTATTTT	CASKEDSGDTQYF
TRBV7-2	many	TRBD2	TRBJ2-1	TGTGCCAGCAGCAGGCGGACTAGCGGCTACAATGAGCAGTTCTTC	CASSRRTSGYNEQFF
TRBV20-1	many	TRBD1	TRBJ2-3	TGCAGTGCTAAAAAGACAGGGGTGACAGATACGCAGTATTTT	CSAKKTGVTDTQYF
TRBV18	few	TRBD1	TRBJ1-2	TGTGCCAGCTCACCAGGGACAGGAGCTAGTAACTATGGCTACACCTTC	CASSPGTGASNYGYTF
TRBV5-6	many	-	TRBJ1-6	TGTGCCAGCAGCTCGCCGGGACCCCTGGATTCACCCCTCCACTTT	CASSSPGPLDSPLHF
TRBV7-2	many	TRBD2	TRBJ2-5	TGTGCCAGCAGCTTGACTAGCGGGGGGGCGGAGACCCAGTACTTC	CASSLTSGGAETQYF
TRBV7-2	many	-	TRBJ1-2	TGTGCCAGCAGCTTAGAAGTGGCGGGGACTAACTATGGCTACACCTTC	CASSLEVAGTNYGYTF
TRBV14	few	-	TRBJ2-3	TGTGCCAGCAGCCAAGTTAGGGCGACGGAGCATTTT	CASSQVRATEHF
TRBV7-2	many	TRBD2	TRBJ2-1	TGTGCCAGCAGCTTAATGACTCTAGCGGGAGCGGCCTACAATGAGCAGTTCTTC	CASSLMTLAGAAYNEQFF
TRBV30	many	-	TRBJ2-7	TGTGCCTGGAGTTTTCGTTACGAGCAGTACTTC	CAWSFRYEQYF
TRBV29-1	-	TRBD2	TRBJ2-5	TGCAGCGTTGAAGGGATTAGCGGGGGCCAAGAGACCCAGTACTTC	CSVEGISGGQETQYF
TRBV12-3/TRBV12-4	few	TRBD2	TRBJ2-7	TGTGCCAGCAGTACGGGACTAGCGGGGGAGCAGTACTTC	CASSTGLAGEQYF
TRBV19	few	-	TRBJ1-1	TGTGCCAGTACCGGAGGGCCGCGGGAAGCTTTCTTT	CASTGGPREAFF
TRBV20-1	-	TRBD1	TRBJ2-7	TGCAGTGCTGGAGCCCAGCCAGGGGGCTACGAGCAGTACTTC	CSAGAQPGGYEQYF
TRBV19	once	-	TRBJ1-1	TGTGCCAGTAGTATCAGGGTGATGGGGACTGAAGCTTTCTTT	CASSIRVMGTEAFF
TRBV5-1	many	-	TRBJ2-7	TGCGCCAGCAGCCTGCTCGGGAGCTCCTACGAGCAGTACTTC	CASSLLGSSYEQYF
TRBV7-2	many	-	TRBJ1-5	TGTGCCAGCAGCAGAGGAAGCGGTCAGCCCCAGCATTTT	CASSRGSGQPQHF
TRBV6-2/TRBV6-3	once	-	TRBJ2-7	TGTGCCAGCAGTTATAGTGAGGGTACCTACGAGCAGTACTTC	CASSYSEGTYEQYF
TRBV28	many	-	TRBJ1-5	TGTGCCAGCAGTTTTAATAGTCCACCACAGCATTTT	CASSFNSPPQHF
TRBV25-1	many	-	TRBJ2-6	TGTGCCAGCGGAAAGGCCGGTGGTGTAGGGGGGGCCAACGTCCTGACTTTC	CASGKAGGVGGANVLTF
TRBV7-2	many	TRBD1	TRBJ2-7	TGTGCCAGCAGCTCCCAGGGGGCCCTCGGGGGCGAGCAGTACTTC	CASSSQGALGGEQYF
TRBV18	many	-	TRBJ1-1	TGTGCCAGCTCATCAGCGCCGCACAGTTTGAACACTGAAGCTTTCTTT	CASSSAPHSLNTEAFF
TRBV7-8	many	TRBD2	TRBJ2-1	TGTGCCAGCAGCTCGGGACTAGCGGGAGGGGTCCATGAGCAGTTCTTC	CASSSGLAGGVHEQFF
TRBV4-2	-	-	TRBJ1-5	TGTGCCAGCAGCCAAGGGACAGATAGCAATCAGCCCCAGCATTTT	CASSQGTDSNQPQHF
TRBV12-3/TRBV12-4	many	TRBD2	TRBJ2-5	TGTGCCAGCAGTCGGGAGGGGGTGAGAGAGACCCAGTACTTC	CASSREGVRETQYF
TRBV20-1	-	-	TRBJ2-2	TGCAGTGCTAGAGGACGGCAGATTGCGAACACCGGGGAGCTGTTTTTT	CSARGRQIANTGELFF
TRBV7-2	many	TRBD2	TRBJ2-1	TGTGCCAGCATCCTTAGCGGGGGAGTTTCGGAGCAGTTCTTC	CASILSGGVSEQFF
TRBV7-2	many	TRBD2	TRBJ2-2	TGTGCCAGCAGCTTGGCAATAGCGGGGGGACTCGGGGAGCTGTTTTTT	CASSLAIAGGLGELFF
TRBV11-2	many	-	TRBJ1-1	TGTGCCAGCAGATACTGGGTGAACACTGAAGCTTTCTTT	CASRYWVNTEAFF
TRBV7-3	many	-	TRBJ2-3	TGTGCCAGCGCCATGCGCGAAGGAGATACGCAGTATTTT	CASAMREGDTQYF
TRBV18	few	-	TRBJ1-1	TGTGCCAGCTCACCACCGATGGGGGGCACTGAAGCTTTCTTT	CASSPPMGGTEAFF
TRBV7-2	many	-	TRBJ1-3	TGTGCCAGCAGCCCGGGGACTACTGGAAACACCATATATTTT	CASSPGTTGNTIYF
TRBV20-1	few	-	TRBJ2-3	TGCAGTGCTCTGGAGGGATTCACAGATACGCAGTATTTT	CSALEGFTDTQYF
TRBV7-2	many	-	TRBJ1-1	TGTGCCAGCAGCCTACCTCCGGGGGGGTCCACTGAAGCTTTCTTT	CASSLPPGGSTEAFF
TRBV29-1	few	TRBD1	TRBJ2-7	TGCAGCGTTGAATCCAGGGGGCGAGAGCAGTACTTC	CSVESRGREQYF
TRBV30	few	-	TRBJ2-1	TGTGCCTGGAAGCTAGTAAATGAGCAGTTCTTC	CAWKLVNEQFF
TRBV20-1	-	-	TRBJ2-1	TGCAGTGCTAGAGAGGGGCGGGTGAGTGTCAATGAGCAGTTCTTC	CSAREGRVSVNEQFF
TRBV7-2	many	-	TRBJ1-4	TGTGCCAGCAGCAGGCAGTTTAATGAAAAACTGTTTTTT	CASSRQFNEKLFF
TRBV5-1	few	TRBD2	TRBJ2-5	TGCGCCAGCAGCTCGCCGGGACTAGCGGGAGGTAAACAAGAGACCCAGTACTTC	CASSSPGLAGGKQETQYF
TRBV7-2	many	-	TRBJ1-1	TGTGCCAGCAGCTTAACAGGGATACCTGAAGCTTTCTTT	CASSLTGIPEAFF
TRBV5-4	few	TRBD1	TRBJ1-2	TGTGCCAGCAGCTTGGGGACAGGGACGGGGGGCTACACCTTC	CASSLGTGTGGYTF